What follows describes a single T cell receptor beta chain. The antigen is unknown. These data are taken from a study of shared clonotypes between healthy human individuals. Replicate sorted-subset PCRs were loaded with around 210 ng DNA, 30,000 or so T cell genomes. Methods used by the authors: From ImmunoSEQ came sequences covering only the junction and carrying no quality scores, so filtering differed. Sequenced by immunoSEQ multiplex PCR; TCRdb stores in-frame clones only, minus some. That table supplies the V and J calls and clone size; D and trimming were determined from the DNA. The sample yields around 2,100,000 clones, about 95% seen once. Overall study results and limits: Several donors held about 4.6% of naive CD4 clonotypes in common. Among the subsets, naive ones generally showed larger estimated richness than memory ones.

Terminally differentiated effector memory CD45RA+ cells were left out of the naive CD8 fraction, which was CD45RO-negative and positively selected for CCR7. Trimming pared 6 bases from V and 1 base from J, leaving 15 bases between. The germline V gene encodes CDR1 SEHNR and CDR2 FQNEAQ (reference sequence). The CDR3 runs to 15 residues. The chain has TRBV7-9 and TRBJ1-1; possible D gene TRBD1, 5 bases. Source material: naive CD8+ T cells sorted from blood. This receptor was obtained from a man aged 18 to 35 in good health. The CDR3 spells CASSPAQGRNTEAFF. The CDR3 DNA follows: TGTGCCAGCAGTCCGGCCCAGGGTAGGAACACTGAAGCTTTCTTT. Drawing the rest from reference TRBV7-9 and TRBJ1-1, the complete variable domain is DTGVSQNPRHKITKRGQNVTFRCDPISEHNRLYWYRQTLGQGPEFLTYFQNEAQLEKSRLLSDRFSAERPKGSFSTLEIQRTEQGDSAMYLCASSPAQGRNTEAFFGQGTRLTVV.